This T cell receptor (beta chain) was profiled in a study of spatial heterogeneity in lung cancer. Specified time point: sample taken at primary tumor resection. TCRs were sequenced from unsorted whole RNA of tumor, nontumor lung or PBMC. V shed 7 bases, J shed 2 bases, and the junction held 5 bases outside the gene matches. From germline, CDR1 is DFQATT and CDR2 SNEGSKA (reference sequence). The CDR3 is 13 amino acids. TCR cDNA molecules each had a unique molecular identifier. TCRdb re-derived calls from the 5' RACE reads in MiXCR, one entry per CDR3 protein. This sample has about 23,000 distinct CDR3 sequences, with about 3% found just once. This clonotype has ten or more counts.

V and J are TRBV20-1 and TRBJ2-7; TRBD2 matches 10 bases. This specimen consisted of PBMCs, obtained at surgery. The clonotype was recovered from a female donor with early-stage non-small cell lung cancer. This CDR3 is CSVQLAGTYEQYF. Written as DNA, the CDR3 is TGCAGTGTCCAACTAGCGGGAACCTACGAGCAGTACTTC.